This TCR beta chain is from a study of neurological immune-mediated disorders. Points from the study as a whole: No CDR3 amino acid sequences recurred among expanded clones across subjects, suggesting private repertoires in all groups.

Sorted libraries were derived from about a million CD4+ or CD8+ T cells. This clonotype appeared many times. Antigen: not known. Via MiXCR, TCRdb re-called the 5' RACE reads, giving one row per CDR3 protein. The table shows approximately 38,000 distinct CDR3 sequences, with about 9.9% occurring only once. Germline loops: CDR1 LGHDT, CDR2 YNNKEL (reference sequence). The CDR3 is made up of 17 amino acids. V lost 4 bases and J lost 0; bases outside the gene matches: 7. V is TRBV3-1 and J is TRBJ1-3, with TRBD1 identical over 9 bases. The TCR was taken from a woman aged 25 to 45 with HTLV-1-associated myelopathy (HAM/TSP). Material for sequencing was CD4+ T cells from blood. The CDR3 coding sequence is TGTGCCAGCAGCCCTCGGGACAGGGACAACTCTGGAAACACCATATATTTT. Amino acid sequence: CASSPRDRDNSGNTIYF.